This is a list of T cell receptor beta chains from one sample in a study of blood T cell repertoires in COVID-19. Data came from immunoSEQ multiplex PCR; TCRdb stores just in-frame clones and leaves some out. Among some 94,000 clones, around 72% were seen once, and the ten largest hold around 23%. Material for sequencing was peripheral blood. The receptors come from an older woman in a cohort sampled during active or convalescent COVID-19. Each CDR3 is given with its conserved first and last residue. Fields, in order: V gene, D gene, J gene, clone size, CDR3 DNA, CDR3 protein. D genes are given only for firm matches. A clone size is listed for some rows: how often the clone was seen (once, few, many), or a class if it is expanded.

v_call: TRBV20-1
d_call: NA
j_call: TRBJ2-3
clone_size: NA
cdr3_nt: TGCAGTGCTTCGCCCGGGGATACGCAGTATTTT
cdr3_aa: CSASPGDTQYF

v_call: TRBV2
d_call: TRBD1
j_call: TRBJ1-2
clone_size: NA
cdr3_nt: TGTGCCAGCAGTCCCTGGGACAGTCTAGGTCCTAACTATGGCTACACCTTC
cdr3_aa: CASSPWDSLGPNYGYTF

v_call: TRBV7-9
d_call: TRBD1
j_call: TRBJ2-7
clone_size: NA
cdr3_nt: TGTGCCAGCAGCCTCGGGACAGGGTTCTACGAGCAGTACTTC
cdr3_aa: CASSLGTGFYEQYF

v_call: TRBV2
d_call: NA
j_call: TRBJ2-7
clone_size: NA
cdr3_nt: TGTGCCAGCAGAAGACGACAGGAAAATCTCTACGAGCAGTACTTC
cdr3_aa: CASRRRQENLYEQYF

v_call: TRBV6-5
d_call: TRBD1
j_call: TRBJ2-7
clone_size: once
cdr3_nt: TGTGCCAGCAGTTACGCGGGACAGGGGGGAGAGCAGTACTTC
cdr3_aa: CASSYAGQGGEQYF

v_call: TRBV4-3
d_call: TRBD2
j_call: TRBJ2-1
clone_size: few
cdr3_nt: TGCGCCAGCAGCCAAGATCCCCCTAGCGGGGGGGCCTTGGCGTATGAGCAGTTCTTC
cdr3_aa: CASSQDPPSGGALAYEQFF

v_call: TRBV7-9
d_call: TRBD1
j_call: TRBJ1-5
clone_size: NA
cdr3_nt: TGTGCCAGCAGTTCAAGACAGGGTATACAACACCAGCATTTT
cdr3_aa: CASSSRQGIQHQHF

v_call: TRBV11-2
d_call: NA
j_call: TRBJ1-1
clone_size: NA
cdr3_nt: TGTGCCAGCAGCCGACAGCCGAACACTGAAGCTTTCTTT
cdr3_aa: CASSRQPNTEAFF

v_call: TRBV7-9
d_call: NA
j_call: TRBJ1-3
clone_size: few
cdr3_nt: TGTGCCAGCAGCCCGGGGACTTCCTCTGGAAACACCATATATTTT
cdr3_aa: CASSPGTSSGNTIYF

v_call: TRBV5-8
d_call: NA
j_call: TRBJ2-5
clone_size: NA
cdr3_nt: TGTGCCAGCAGCTTGGTTCTCGGGCTAGCAGAGACCCAGTACTTC
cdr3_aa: CASSLVLGLAETQYF

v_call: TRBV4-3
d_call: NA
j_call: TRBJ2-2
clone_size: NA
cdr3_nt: TGCGCCAGCAGCCAAGATCGGGTTTCCGGGGAGCTGTTTTTT
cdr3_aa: CASSQDRVSGELFF

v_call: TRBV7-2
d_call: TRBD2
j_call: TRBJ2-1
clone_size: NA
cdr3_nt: TGTGCCAGCACCACTATAGGACTAGCGGGTTACAATGAGCAGTTCTTC
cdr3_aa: CASTTIGLAGYNEQFF

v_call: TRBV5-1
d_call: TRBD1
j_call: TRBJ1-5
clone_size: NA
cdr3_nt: TGCGCCAGCAGCTGGACAGGGGGCGGCAATCAGCCCCAGCATTTT
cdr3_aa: CASSWTGGGNQPQHF

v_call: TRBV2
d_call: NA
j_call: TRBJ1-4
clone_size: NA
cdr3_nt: TGTGCCAGCAGAGCCAATGTATCCCCGAATGAAAAACTGTTTTTT
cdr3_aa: CASRANVSPNEKLFF

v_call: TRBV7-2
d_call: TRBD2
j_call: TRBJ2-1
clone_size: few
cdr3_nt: TGTGCCAGCAGCTCGGGTACTAGCGGGGGGCGCTCCTACAATGAGCAGTTCTTC
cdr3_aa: CASSSGTSGGRSYNEQFF

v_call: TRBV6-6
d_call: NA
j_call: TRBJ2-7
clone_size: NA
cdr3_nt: TGTGCCAGCAGTTACTACAGTGACTACGAGCAGTACTTC
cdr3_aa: CASSYYSDYEQYF

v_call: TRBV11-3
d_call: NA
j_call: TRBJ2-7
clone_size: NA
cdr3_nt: TGTGCCAGCAGCTTAGATCCCGGCTACGAGCAGTACTTC
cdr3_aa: CASSLDPGYEQYF

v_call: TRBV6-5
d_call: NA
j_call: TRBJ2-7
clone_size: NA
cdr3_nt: TGTGCCAGCAGAAACGGACTGACCTACGAGCAGTACTTC
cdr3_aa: CASRNGLTYEQYF

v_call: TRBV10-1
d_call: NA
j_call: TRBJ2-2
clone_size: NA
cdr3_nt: TGCGCCAGCAGTGAGGCCGGTGCAGGCGACGGGGAGCTGTTTTTT
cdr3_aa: CASSEAGAGDGELFF

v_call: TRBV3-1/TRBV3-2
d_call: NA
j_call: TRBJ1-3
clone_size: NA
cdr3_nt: TGTGCCAGCAGCCACACTTCGGGCAGGGGTTACTCTGGAAACACCATATATTTT
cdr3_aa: CASSHTSGRGYSGNTIYF

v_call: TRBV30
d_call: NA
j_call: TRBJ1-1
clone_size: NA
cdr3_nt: TGTGCCTGGAGGGTCGGACAGTTTGACACTGAAGCTTTCTTT
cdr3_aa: CAWRVGQFDTEAFF

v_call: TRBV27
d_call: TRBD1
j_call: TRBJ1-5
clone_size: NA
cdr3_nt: TGTGCCAGCAGGGGGACAGGGGATAAGAGTTTTAGTCAGCCCCAGCATTTT
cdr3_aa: CASRGTGDKSFSQPQHF

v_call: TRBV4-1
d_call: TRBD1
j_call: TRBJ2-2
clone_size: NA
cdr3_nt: TGCGCCAGCAGCCACTCCGGGACAGCACTAACCGGGGAGCTGTTTTTT
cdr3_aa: CASSHSGTALTGELFF

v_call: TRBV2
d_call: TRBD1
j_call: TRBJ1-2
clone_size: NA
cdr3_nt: TGTGCCAGCAGTGAAATAACAGGGGCTAACTATGGCTACACCTTC
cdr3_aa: CASSEITGANYGYTF

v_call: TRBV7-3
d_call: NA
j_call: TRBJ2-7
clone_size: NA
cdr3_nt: TGTGCCAGCAGCTTAGATCAACAGGCCGGCCGGTACGAGCAGTACTTC
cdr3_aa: CASSLDQQAGRYEQYF

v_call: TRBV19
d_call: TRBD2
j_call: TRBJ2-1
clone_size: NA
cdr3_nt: TGTGCCAGTAGTGTCAGCGGGGATCCCTACAATGAGCAGTTCTTC
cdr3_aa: CASSVSGDPYNEQFF

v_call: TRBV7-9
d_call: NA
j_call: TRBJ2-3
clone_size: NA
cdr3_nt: TGTGCCAGCAGCACGAGCAGGGACTCCCCATTTGGGCAGTATTTT
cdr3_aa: CASSTSRDSPFGQYF

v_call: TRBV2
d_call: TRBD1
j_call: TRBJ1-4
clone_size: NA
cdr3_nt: TGTGCCAGCATCGTAACTAGGGGGCGAGTTGAAAAACTGTTTTTT
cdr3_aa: CASIVTRGRVEKLFF

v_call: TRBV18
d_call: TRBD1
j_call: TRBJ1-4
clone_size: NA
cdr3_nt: TGTGCCAGCTCACCACGGAGACAGGGAGTTTCATATACTAATGAAAAACTGTTTTTT
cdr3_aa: CASSPRRQGVSYTNEKLFF

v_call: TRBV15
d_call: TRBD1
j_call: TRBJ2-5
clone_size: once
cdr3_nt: TGTGCCACCAGCAGGAGAGCTTGGGGACAGCTAGAGACCCAGTACTTC
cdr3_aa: CATSRRAWGQLETQYF

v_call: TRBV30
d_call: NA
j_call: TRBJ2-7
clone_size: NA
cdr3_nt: TGTGCCTGGAGCTCCGGAGTCTACGAGCAGTACTTC
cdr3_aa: CAWSSGVYEQYF

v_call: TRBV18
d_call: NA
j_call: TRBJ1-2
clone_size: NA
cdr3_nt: TGTGCCAGCTCACCGGTCGACAGCTATGGCTACACCTTC
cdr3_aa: CASSPVDSYGYTF

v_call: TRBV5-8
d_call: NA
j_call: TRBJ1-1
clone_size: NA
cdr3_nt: TGTGCCAGCAGCTTTCCCCAGAACACTGAAGCTTTCTTT
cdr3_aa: CASSFPQNTEAFF

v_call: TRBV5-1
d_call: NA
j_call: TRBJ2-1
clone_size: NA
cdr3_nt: TGCGCCAGCACCTCCCGGGTTCGCTCCTACAATGAGCAGTTCTTC
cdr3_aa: CASTSRVRSYNEQFF

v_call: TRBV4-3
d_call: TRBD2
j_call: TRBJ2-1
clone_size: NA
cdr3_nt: TGCGCCAGCAGCCAATTCAGCGGGGGGGCATATGAGCAGTTCTTC
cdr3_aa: CASSQFSGGAYEQFF

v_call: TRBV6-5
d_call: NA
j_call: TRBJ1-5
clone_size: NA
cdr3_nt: TGTGCCAGCAGTAGGGACACCCGTCATCAGCCCCAGCATTTT
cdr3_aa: CASSRDTRHQPQHF